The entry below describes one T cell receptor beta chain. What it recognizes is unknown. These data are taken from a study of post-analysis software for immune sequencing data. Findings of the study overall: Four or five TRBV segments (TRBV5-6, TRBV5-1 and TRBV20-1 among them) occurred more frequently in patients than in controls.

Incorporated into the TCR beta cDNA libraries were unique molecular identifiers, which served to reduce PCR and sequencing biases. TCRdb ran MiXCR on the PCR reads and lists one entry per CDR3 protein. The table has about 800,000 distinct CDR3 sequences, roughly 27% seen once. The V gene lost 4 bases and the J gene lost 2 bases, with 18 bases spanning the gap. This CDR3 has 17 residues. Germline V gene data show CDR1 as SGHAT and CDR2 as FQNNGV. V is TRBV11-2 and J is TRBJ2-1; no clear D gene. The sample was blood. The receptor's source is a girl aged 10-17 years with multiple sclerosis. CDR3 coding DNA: TGTGCCAGCAGCTGGGCGGCCCAACAACCCCCCTACAATGAGCAGTTCTTC. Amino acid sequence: CASSWAAQQPPYNEQFF.